This T cell receptor (beta chain) emerged from a study of response to subunit inactivated influenza vaccine. Germline V gene data show CDR1 as DFQATT and CDR2 as SNEGSKA (reference sequence). The length of the CDR3 is 13 residues. TCRdb fed the RT-PCR reads into MiXCR, producing one record per CDR3 protein. The sample has a few hundred thousand distinct CDR3 sequences; 21% are singletons. The sequences come from PBMCs from blood, collected 21 months after vaccination. This clonotype originated in a man aged 50 to 69 who received an inactivated influenza vaccine. The chain recombines TRBV20-1 with TRBJ1-6; TRBD1 might be the D (6 bases). DNA of the CDR3: TGCAGCTCGACAGGAAACTATAATTCACCCCTCCACTTT. Translated, it gives CSSTGNYNSPLHF.